This TCR beta chain was found in a study of metastatic and nonmetastatic thyroid tumors. Study summary: Malignant and benign thyroid patients had repertoires compared in peripheral blood and tumor or nodule tissue. Study-level points and caveats: Benign nodules reportedly had significantly lower TCR beta diversity than malignant thyroid tumors in blood and tumor.

Among the patients, none had received any treatment before thyroid surgery. In the study's own analysis: A classifier of distant metastasis in papillary thyroid cancer was built from CDR3 differences (across clinicopathological groups). TCRdb re-processed the PCR reads through MiXCR. In this record, the V and J calls reflect TCRdb's handling and not the investigators' own analysis. The sample consists of some 52,000 clones, 17% of them appearing once. This clone was found a few times. Its antigen is unidentified. The sequence derives from a female donor with papillary thyroid cancer or a benign thyroid nodule (not recorded which). Some clones in this sample may be carry-over from other donors' samples. Sequenced material: blood.

This chain's CDR3 is CASSLGTAYEQYF. Written as DNA, the CDR3 is TGCGCCAGCAGTCTCGGGACAGCATACGAGCAGTACTTC. This rearrangement joins TRBV10-2 to TRBJ2-7; TRBD1 matches 7 bases. CDR1 and CDR2 from the germline V gene are WSHSY and SAAADI. J gave up 4 bases and V 5 bases, and 5 bases lay outside the gene matches. The CDR3 has 13 amino acids.